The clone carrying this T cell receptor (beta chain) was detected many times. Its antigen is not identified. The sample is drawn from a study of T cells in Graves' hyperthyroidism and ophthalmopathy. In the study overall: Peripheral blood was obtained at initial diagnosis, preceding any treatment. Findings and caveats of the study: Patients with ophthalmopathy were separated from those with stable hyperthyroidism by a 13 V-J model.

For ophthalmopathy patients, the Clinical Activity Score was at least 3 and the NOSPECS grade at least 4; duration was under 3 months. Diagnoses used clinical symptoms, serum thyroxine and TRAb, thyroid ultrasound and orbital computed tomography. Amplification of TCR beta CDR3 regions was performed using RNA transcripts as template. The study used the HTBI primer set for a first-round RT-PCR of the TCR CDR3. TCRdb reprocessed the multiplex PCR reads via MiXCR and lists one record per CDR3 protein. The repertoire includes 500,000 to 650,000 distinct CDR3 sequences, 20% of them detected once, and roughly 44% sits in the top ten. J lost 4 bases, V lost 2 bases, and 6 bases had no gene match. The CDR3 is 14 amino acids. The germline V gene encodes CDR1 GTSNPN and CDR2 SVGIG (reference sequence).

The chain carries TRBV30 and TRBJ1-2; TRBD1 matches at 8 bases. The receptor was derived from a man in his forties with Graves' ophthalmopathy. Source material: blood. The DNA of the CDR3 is TGTGCCTGGAGTCTACAGGGGGAGGCCTATGGCTACACCTTC. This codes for CAWSLQGEAYGYTF.